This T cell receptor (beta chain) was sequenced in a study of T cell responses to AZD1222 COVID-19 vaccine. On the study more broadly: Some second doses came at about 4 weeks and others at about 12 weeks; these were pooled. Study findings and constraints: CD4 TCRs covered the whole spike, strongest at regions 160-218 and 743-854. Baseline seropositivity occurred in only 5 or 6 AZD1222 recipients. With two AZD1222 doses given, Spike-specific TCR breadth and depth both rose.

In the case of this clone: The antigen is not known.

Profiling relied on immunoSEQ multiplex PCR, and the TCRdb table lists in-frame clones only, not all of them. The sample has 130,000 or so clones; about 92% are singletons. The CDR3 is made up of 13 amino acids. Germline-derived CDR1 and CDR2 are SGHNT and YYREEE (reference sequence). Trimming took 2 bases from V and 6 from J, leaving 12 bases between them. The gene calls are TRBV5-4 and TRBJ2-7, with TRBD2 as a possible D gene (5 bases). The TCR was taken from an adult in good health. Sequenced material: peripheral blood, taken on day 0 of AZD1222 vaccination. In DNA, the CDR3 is TGTGCCAGCAGCTTCGGGGAGAAAGGCGAGCAGTACTTC. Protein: CASSFGEKGEQYF.